The 20 T cell receptor beta chains given below trace back to one sample, sequenced in a study of blood T cell repertoires in COVID-19. The protocol was immunoSEQ multiplex PCR, while the TCRdb copy is restricted to in-frame clones and leaves out a portion. The data show approximately 200,000 clones, with around 81% seen just once and less than 2.5% held by the top ten. The specimen was peripheral blood. Receptor source: a woman aged 60-75 years with acute or convalescent COVID-19.

The chain recombines TRBV30 with TRBJ2-1; 9 bases line up with TRBD2. The CDR3 length is 17 residues. The V segment lost 0 bases and the J segment 4 bases; nucleotides outside the gene matches: 10. Germline assignment: CDR1 GTSNPN and CDR2 SVGIG (reference sequence). CDR3 loop: CAWSVPPWRGGYNEQFF. The CDR3 DNA follows: TGTGCCTGGAGTGTTCCCCCTTGGCGGGGGGGGTACAATGAGCAGTTCTTC.

This chain links TRBV5-1 with TRBJ2-3; 12 bases line up with TRBD2. This CDR3 has 16 amino acids. From germline, CDR1 is SGHRS and CDR2 YFSETQ. Trimming took 5 bases from V and 5 from J; bases not matched to a gene: 9. The CDR3 is CASRLAGGQTRDTQYF. Written as DNA, the CDR3 is TGCGCCAGCAGACTAGCGGGGGGACAGACACGAGATACGCAGTATTTT.

This clone was seen a handful of times. The chain uses TRBV7-9 and TRBJ2-7; 7 bases match TRBD1. Germline-derived CDR1 and CDR2 are SEHNR and FQNEAQ (reference sequence). Losses at the gene ends were 0 bases for V and 3 bases for J; bases not matched to a gene: 5. The CDR3 extends over 15 amino acids. CDR3 sequence: CASSLAGTAVYEQYF. The CDR3 nucleotides are TGTGCCAGCAGCTTAGCCGGGACAGCGGTCTACGAGCAGTACTTC.

This chain links TRBV7-9 with TRBJ1-1, with D possibly matching TRBD1 (5 bases). Germline CDR1 and CDR2: SEHNR and FQNEAQ (reference sequence). Trimming took off 1 base at V and 1 base at J, with 7 bases between the two ends. There are 14 residues in the CDR3. The CDR3 reads CASSLEGWNTEAFF. CDR3 nucleotide sequence: TGTGCCAGCAGCTTAGAGGGGTGGAACACTGAAGCTTTCTTT.

This clone has a single count. The chain couples TRBV15 to TRBJ2-2, with 8 bases matching TRBD1. The CDR3 sequence is 15 residues long. Per germline, CDR1 LNHNV and CDR2 YYDKDF (reference sequence). J gave up 6 bases and V 1 base, and 4 bases lay outside the gene matches. For the CDR3, the DNA is TGTGCCACCAGCAGAGTCAGGGGGCGCGCCGGGGAGCTGTTTTTT. Translating gives CATSRVRGRAGELFF.

The rearrangement links TRBV7-6 to TRBJ2-5, with TRBD1 matching over 7 bases. Per germline, CDR1 SGHVS and CDR2 FNYEAQ. V dropped 5 bases and J dropped 2; count of bases not matched to a gene: 5. The CDR3 has 14 residues. The CDR3: CASSDTGVQETQYF. CDR3 in DNA: TGTGCCAGCAGCGACACAGGGGTACAAGAGACCCAGTACTTC.

This clone has only a few counts. The chain carries TRBV27 and TRBJ2-5, with 7 bases lining up with TRBD1. The CDR3 has 14 residues. After removal of 2 bases from V and 1 base from J, the junction contained 1 base not matched to a gene. The germline CDR1 and CDR2 sequences are MNHEY and SMNVEV (reference sequence). The CDR3 loop reads CASSLNRGQETQYF. In nucleotides, the CDR3 is TGTGCCAGCAGTTTAAACAGGGGCCAAGAGACCCAGTACTTC.

The V and J genes are TRBV20-1 and TRBJ2-3, with TRBD1 identical over 9 bases. The germline CDR1 and CDR2 sequences are DFQATT and SNEGSKA (reference sequence). The CDR3 totals 15 residues. V was pared by 3 bases and J by 2 bases, with 6 bases of the junction left unmatched. CDR3 bases: TGCAGTGCTAGTAGGGGGACAGGGTCCACAGATACGCAGTATTTT. Translation gives CSASRGTGSTDTQYF.

This chain connects TRBV29-1 to TRBJ1-1; 7 bases line up with TRBD1. Trimming removed 6 bases from V and 1 base from J; junction bases left unmatched: 5. The CDR3 has 13 residues. Germline V lookup: CDR1 SQVTM, CDR2 ANQGSEA. Here the CDR3 reads CSVGGTANTEAFF. The CDR3 DNA reads as TGCAGCGTCGGTGGGACAGCGAACACTGAAGCTTTCTTT.

V gene TRBV3-1 (or the pseudogene TRBV3-2) combines with J gene TRBJ1-2, with 7 bases aligning to TRBD1. The CDR3 sequence is 13 residues long. V gave up 4 bases and J gave up 7 bases; unmatched junction bases: 6. The germline V gene has CDR1 LGHDT and CDR2 YNNKEL (reference sequence). The CDR3 DNA reads as TGTGCCAGCAGCCTTCAGGGGGAAGGTGGCTACACCTTC. This gives the protein CASSLQGEGGYTF.

The rearrangement joins TRBV5-4 to TRBJ2-3; 7 positions match TRBD2. The V segment lost 4 bases and the J segment 6 bases; nucleotides outside the gene matches: 5. Looked up from germline, CDR1 is SGHNT and CDR2 is YYREEE (reference sequence). This CDR3 has 13 residues. CDR3 nucleotides: TGTGCCAGCAGCATCGGGACTATGGATACGCAGTATTTT. Its translation is CASSIGTMDTQYF.

This clone appeared once. The J gene is TRBJ1-3, the V gene TRBV6-5; 10 nucleotides match TRBD1. V was clipped by 2 bases and J by 3 bases; unmatched bases: 4. This CDR3 is built from 16 residues. Per germline, CDR1 MNHEY and CDR2 SVGAGI. CDR3 sequence: CASSYRRTGGGNTIYF. The CDR3 DNA sequence: TGTGCCAGCAGTTACCGGAGGACAGGGGGTGGAAACACCATATATTTT.

The rearrangement uses TRBV7-6 and TRBJ1-2, with a tentative D call TRBD1 (5 bases). CDR1 SGHVS and CDR2 FNYEAQ come from the germline V gene. Trimming pared 1 base from V and 7 bases from J, leaving 19 bases between. This CDR3 spans 16 amino acids. The CDR3 region has the DNA TGTGCCAGCAGCTTAGTACCCGGGGGGTATGAAGGTGGCTACACCTTC. As protein: CASSLVPGGYEGGYTF.

Only a few counts were recorded for this clone. The same CDR3 also results from other DNA sequences found in this sample. The chain has TRBV4-1 and TRBJ1-1; TRBD1 is a possible D gene (5 bases). The length of the CDR3 is 15 residues. V was trimmed by 4 bases and J by 1 base, leaving 13 bases between them. From germline, CDR1 is MGHRA and CDR2 YSYEKL. CDR3 sequence (DNA): TGCGCCAGCAGCCTTTCCGGGGGAGGGAACACTGAAGCTTTCTTT. Its translation: CASSLSGGGNTEAFF.

This chain links TRBV6-6 with TRBJ2-7; 9 bases fit TRBD2. Germline V gene data show CDR1 as MNHNY and CDR2 as SVGAGI (reference sequence). V trimming: 2 bases; J trimming: 6 bases; junction bases outside the gene matches: 8. The CDR3 totals 15 residues. This chain's CDR3 is CASSYIEAGGAEQYF. CDR3 DNA: TGTGCCAGCAGTTACATAGAAGCGGGGGGTGCCGAGCAGTACTTC.

This chain links TRBV29-1 with TRBJ1-2; tentative D call: TRBD1 (5 bases). There are 11 residues in the CDR3. Trimming took off 6 bases at V and 2 bases at J, with 7 bases between the two ends. Germline assignment: CDR1 SQVTM and CDR2 ANQGSEA. CDR3: CSVPGNYGYTF. CDR3 DNA sequence: TGCAGCGTACCAGGGAACTATGGCTACACCTTC.

The genes are TRBV28 and TRBJ2-7, with D maybe TRBD1 (5 bases). This CDR3 has 12 residues. V lost 5 bases, J lost 6 bases, and 11 bases lay in between. In germline, CDR1 is MDHEN, CDR2 SYDVKM. DNA for the CDR3: TGTGCCAGCAGTGCCCAGGGTAGCGAGCAGTACTTC. This encodes CASSAQGSEQYF.

The genes are TRBV3-1 (or the pseudogene TRBV3-2) and TRBJ1-2; 7 nucleotides agree with TRBD1. The CDR3 is 13 amino acids. Germline V gene sequence: CDR1 LGHDT, CDR2 YNNKEL (reference sequence). Unmatched junction bases numbered 6, after V lost 4 bases and J lost 7 bases. CDR3 in amino acids: CASSLDRAVGYTF. In DNA, the CDR3 is TGTGCCAGCAGCCTAGACAGGGCGGTTGGCTACACCTTC.

The genes are TRBV3-1 (or the pseudogene TRBV3-2) and TRBJ1-2; D perhaps matches TRBD1 (6 bases). The ends were cut back, 4 bases at V and 2 bases at J, with 11 bases in the middle. The CDR3 spans 14 residues. Germline-derived CDR1 and CDR2 are LGHDT and YNNKEL (reference sequence). As DNA, the CDR3 is TGTGCCAGCAGCCCTAGGACAGAGAACTATGGCTACACCTTC. The encoded protein is CASSPRTENYGYTF.

The rearrangement uses TRBV3-1 (or the pseudogene TRBV3-2) and TRBJ1-1; no firm D call. The CDR3 has 12 residues. Trimming removed 2 bases at V and 9 bases at J, with 10 bases between. CDR1 and CDR2 (germline): LGHDT, YNNKEL (reference sequence). CDR3 bases: TGTGCCAGCAGCCAACTAGAGGGTAAAGCTTTCTTT. It encodes CASSQLEGKAFF.